The rows below give T cell receptor beta chains drawn from one sample of a study of human T cells and chemical hapten exposure. TCRdb fed the RACE reads into MiXCR, producing one record per CDR3 protein. The sample has roughly 52,000 distinct CDR3 sequences, 9.5% to 11% seen once; the top ten hold approximately 1.8%. The sequencing used whole blood, collected in connection with sensitization to the hapten diphenylcyclopropenone (DPC). The source is a middle-aged woman with alopecia areata. Some clones in this sample may be carry-over from other donors' samples. The CDR3 runs from the conserved cysteine through the conserved F or W. Each record gives: CDR3 length, V gene, D gene, J gene, clone size, CDR3 DNA, CDR3 protein. D genes are given only for firm matches. The size field is filled for only some rows; it gives once, few, many or a size class.

>14|TRBV12-3/TRBV12-4|TRBD1|TRBJ2-1|many
TGTGCCAGCAGTCCAACAGGGGCACCCAATGAGCAGTTCTTC
CASSPTGAPNEQFF
>17|TRBV5-5|-|TRBJ1-2|many
TGTGCCAGCAGCTTGGCCGGTACAGAGTTGGGTATAGGTGGCTACACCTTC
CASSLAGTELGIGGYTF
>14|TRBV9|-|TRBJ1-1|-
TGTGCCAGCAGCGTATTAGTCGCCGACACTGAAGCTTTCTTT
CASSVLVADTEAFF
>12|TRBV7-9|-|TRBJ2-1|-
TGTGCCAGCAGACCTCCCGTCAATGAGCAGTTCTTC
CASRPPVNEQFF
>15|TRBV28|-|TRBJ2-7|-
TGTGCCAGCAGTCCTCCGCGGGCAGACGCCTACGAGCAGTACTTC
CASSPPRADAYEQYF
>13|TRBV20-1|-|TRBJ1-5|many
TGCAGTGCTAGGGAACACGGCATTCAGCCCCAGCATTTT
CSAREHGIQPQHF
>18|TRBV11-3|TRBD1|TRBJ1-3|few
TGTGCCAGCAGCGAAGTTGGGACAGGGGCCTACTCTGGAAACACCATATATTTT
CASSEVGTGAYSGNTIYF
>12|TRBV7-6|-|TRBJ2-5|medium-sized
TGTGCCAGCAGCCGGGCGGTGGAGACCCAGTACTTC
CASSRAVETQYF
>13|TRBV28|TRBD1|TRBJ1-2|many
TGTGCCAGCAGCCACGGGACAGCCTATGGCTACACCTTC
CASSHGTAYGYTF
>18|TRBV5-4|TRBD1|TRBJ1-1|few
TGTGCCAGCAGTCCACCGGGGACAGGGGGCTATCGGAACACTGAAGCTTTCTTT
CASSPPGTGGYRNTEAFF
>17|TRBV10-1|TRBD2|TRBJ2-7|few
TGCGCCAGCAGGGCTAGCGGGGGGGCCTCGAATCTAGACGAGCAGTACTTC
CASRASGGASNLDEQYF
>15|TRBV4-3|-|TRBJ1-2|many
TGCGCCAGCAGCCAATCCAACAGGGCGTTCTATGGCTACACCTTC
CASSQSNRAFYGYTF
>14|TRBV7-2|-|TRBJ2-2|few
TGTGCCAGCAGCTTACAACAGCTCACCGGGGAGCTGTTTTTT
CASSLQQLTGELFF
>13|TRBV6-5|-|TRBJ2-5|few
TGTGCCAGCAGCCCCGGGACCCTAGAGACCCAGTACTTC
CASSPGTLETQYF
>16|TRBV28|-|TRBJ1-4|-
TGTGCCAGCTCACGCTGGGGGAGCGGCGCTAATGAAAAACTGTTTTTT
CASSRWGSGANEKLFF
>13|TRBV18|-|TRBJ2-1|-
TGTGCCAGCTCACCGGGACTCTACAATGAGCAGTTCTTC
CASSPGLYNEQFF
>16|TRBV7-9|-|TRBJ2-5|few
TGTGCCAGCAGCCCAGGATGGGTCTCCGTGGCAGAGACCCAGTACTTC
CASSPGWVSVAETQYF
>15|TRBV7-8|-|TRBJ2-3|-
TGTGCCAGCCGCCTTCAGCGGTTTAGCACAGATACGCAGTATTTT
CASRLQRFSTDTQYF
>15|TRBV18|-|TRBJ2-7|-
TGTGCCAGCTCACCAGCGGGACAGACGAGCCCCGAGCAGTACTTC
CASSPAGQTSPEQYF
>10|TRBV20-1|-|TRBJ1-1|-
TGCAGTGCACATACGAGAATAGCTTTCTTT
CSAHTRIAFF
>15|TRBV6-8|-|TRBJ1-4|few
TGTGCCAGCAGTTACTCGGCCGGGGGCGGCGAAAAACTGTTTTTT
CASSYSAGGGEKLFF
>14|TRBV6-6|TRBD2|TRBJ2-1|many
TGTGCCACCCTAGCGGGAGGGTCCTACAATGAGCAGTTCTTC
CATLAGGSYNEQFF
>14|TRBV10-3|TRBD2|TRBJ2-3|-
TGTGCCACACAACTAGCGGAGGGGACAGATACGCAGTATTTT
CATQLAEGTDTQYF
>15|TRBV4-3|TRBD2|TRBJ2-3|many
TGCGCCAGCAGCCGTCAGCGGGGGGACACAGATACGCAGTATTTT
CASSRQRGDTDTQYF
>13|TRBV2|-|TRBJ1-1|-
TGTGCCAGCAGTGTCCGGGGTACGGGTGAAGCTTTCTTT
CASSVRGTGEAFF
>16|TRBV28|-|TRBJ2-5|many
TGTGCCAGCAGTCTAGGGACCGCAAAAATCCAAGAGACCCAGTACTTC
CASSLGTAKIQETQYF
>15|TRBV4-3|-|TRBJ2-3|many
TGCGCCAGCAGCCAACCAGGGACTTTAGCAGATACGCAGTATTTT
CASSQPGTLADTQYF
>13|TRBV6-5|-|TRBJ2-7|many
TGTGCCGCCGGGGGCGGGAGAGGTTACGAGCAGTACTTC
CAAGGGRGYEQYF
>15|TRBV7-8|TRBD2|TRBJ2-1|few
TGTGCCAGCAGCTTAGACGCGGGGGACTACAATGAGCAGTTCTTC
CASSLDAGDYNEQFF
>15|TRBV6-4|-|TRBJ2-2|-
TGTGCCAGCAGGGACGTTCCCTGGAGCACCGGGGAGCTGTTTTTT
CASRDVPWSTGELFF
>15|TRBV7-2|-|TRBJ2-1|-
TGTGCCAGCAGCTTGACTAGGCGGTCCTACAATGAGCAGTTCTTC
CASSLTRRSYNEQFF
>12|TRBV20-1|-|TRBJ2-1|few
TGCAGTGCTAGTAGCCCCAACAATGAGCAGTTCTTC
CSASSPNNEQFF
>14|TRBV6-6|TRBD2|TRBJ2-3|few
TGTGCCAGCACCCTGGGACTAGGAGCAGATACGCAGTATTTT
CASTLGLGADTQYF
>15|TRBV28|TRBD2|TRBJ2-7|-
TGTGCCAGCACCCTAGGGACTAGCGGTTTCTACGAGCAGTACTTC
CASTLGTSGFYEQYF
>13|TRBV30|-|TRBJ1-6|few
TGTGCCTGGAGTGCCTCCACGTATGCACCCCTCCACTTT
CAWSASTYAPLHF
>13|TRBV2|TRBD1|TRBJ2-3|-
TGTGCCAGCGGAACAGGGGCTGAAGATACGCAGTATTTT
CASGTGAEDTQYF
>16|TRBV19|TRBD1|TRBJ2-3|many
TGTGCCAGTAGGGACAAGGGACAGGGAAGCACAGATACGCAGTATTTT
CASRDKGQGSTDTQYF
>13|TRBV28|-|TRBJ2-2|few
TGTGCCAGCAGCGGACACTTCACCGGGGAGCTGTTTTTT
CASSGHFTGELFF
>12|TRBV29-1|TRBD1|TRBJ1-4|-
TGCAGCGTTGTCGGGACAGGGGGCCCCCTGTTTTTT
CSVVGTGGPLFF
>10|TRBV28|-|TRBJ1-1|many
TGTGCCAGCACCGGGGAGCAAGCTTTCTTT
CASTGEQAFF
>14|TRBV6-6|-|TRBJ2-2|-
TGTGCCAGCGCCGACAGAAGGCCTCCCGGGGAGCTGTTTTTT
CASADRRPPGELFF
>14|TRBV19|TRBD2|TRBJ2-5|few
TGTGCCAGTAGTATCCCCGGGAGGGGACAGACCCAGTACTTC
CASSIPGRGQTQYF
>13|TRBV20-1|-|TRBJ1-1|-
TGCAGTGCTAAGGGGCCCCTGAACACTGAAGCTTTCTTT
CSAKGPLNTEAFF
>14|TRBV6-2/TRBV6-3|-|TRBJ2-3|many
TGTGCCAGTACAAAGGGGACTTTCACAGATACGCAGTATTTT
CASTKGTFTDTQYF
>14|TRBV9|-|TRBJ1-2|many
TGTGCCAGCAGCGTAGGAGCAGGGCGCTATGGCTACACCTTC
CASSVGAGRYGYTF
>14|TRBV2|-|TRBJ2-1|few
TGTGCCATCCTGACCGGGACATCCTTTAAGGGGCAGTTCTTC
CAILTGTSFKGQFF
>14|TRBV10-2|TRBD1|TRBJ1-5|many
TGCGCCAGCAGTGAACAGGGGGCGGGTCAGCCCCAGCATTTT
CASSEQGAGQPQHF
>14|TRBV11-2|-|TRBJ1-5|many
TGTGCCAGCAGCCCCCCCGGCGGAAATCAGCCCCAGCATTTT
CASSPPGGNQPQHF
>14|TRBV7-9|-|TRBJ2-3|few
TGTGCCAGCAGCTTAGGATGGGGATCAGATACGCAGTATTTT
CASSLGWGSDTQYF
>17|TRBV7-9|-|TRBJ2-3|-
TGTGCCAGCAGCTCCCGGACCGCGAGTCCCCCTGCGGATACGCAGTATTTT
CASSSRTASPPADTQYF